Listed below are T cell receptor beta chains from one sample, sequenced in a study of blood T cell repertoires in COVID-19. Some clones are missing from TCRdb's copy, which holds only in-frame ones; the method was immunoSEQ multiplex PCR. The data show 250,000 to 300,000 clones, roughly nine tenths seen once. The sample taken for sequencing was peripheral blood. The receptor source for this set is a man in his late teens or twenties with active or convalescent COVID-19. Each CDR3 is given with its conserved first and last residue. A D gene is named only where the DNA matches it firmly. Only part of the rows carry a size: once, few, many, or a class if the clone is expanded.

v_gene	d_gene	abundance	j_gene	CDR3aa	CDR3nt
TRBV9	.	.	TRBJ2-3	CASSETPVSTDTQYF	TGTGCCAGCAGCGAGACTCCCGTAAGCACAGATACGCAGTATTTT
TRBV24-1	.	.	TRBJ2-2	CATSDSGTGELFF	TGTGCCACCAGTGACTCCGGGACAGGGGAGCTGTTTTTT
TRBV29-1	.	.	TRBJ1-6	CSVPGGDSYNSPLHF	TGCAGCGTTCCGGGGGGTGACTCCTATAATTCACCCCTCCACTTT
TRBV27	TRBD1	once	TRBJ2-5	CASSPIWDRDETQYF	TGTGCCAGCAGTCCTATCTGGGACAGGGATGAGACCCAGTACTTC
TRBV2	.	once	TRBJ2-3	CATPAISGSPDTDTQYF	TGTGCCACCCCGGCGATTAGCGGATCCCCCGACACAGATACGCAGTATTTT
TRBV3-1/TRBV3-2	.	.	TRBJ2-1	CASSQAWSGTGPYNEQFF	TGTGCCAGCAGCCAAGCTTGGTCTGGGACTGGACCCTACAATGAGCAGTTCTTC
TRBV12-2	.	once	TRBJ2-1	CASRSDSGKSYNEQFF	TGTGCAAGTCGCTCGGATAGCGGGAAATCCTACAATGAGCAGTTCTTC
TRBV16	.	.	TRBJ1-5	CASSQSNRGTSNQPQHF	TGTGCCAGCAGCCAATCGAATCGGGGTACTAGCAATCAGCCCCAGCATTTT
TRBV6-5	.	.	TRBJ1-2	CASSYSAGRDYGYTF	TGTGCCAGCAGTTACTCGGCAGGGCGCGACTATGGCTACACCTTC
TRBV12-3/TRBV12-4	.	.	TRBJ2-7	CASSLGTGEEQYF	TGTGCCAGCAGTTTAGGTACTGGGGAGGAGCAGTACTTC